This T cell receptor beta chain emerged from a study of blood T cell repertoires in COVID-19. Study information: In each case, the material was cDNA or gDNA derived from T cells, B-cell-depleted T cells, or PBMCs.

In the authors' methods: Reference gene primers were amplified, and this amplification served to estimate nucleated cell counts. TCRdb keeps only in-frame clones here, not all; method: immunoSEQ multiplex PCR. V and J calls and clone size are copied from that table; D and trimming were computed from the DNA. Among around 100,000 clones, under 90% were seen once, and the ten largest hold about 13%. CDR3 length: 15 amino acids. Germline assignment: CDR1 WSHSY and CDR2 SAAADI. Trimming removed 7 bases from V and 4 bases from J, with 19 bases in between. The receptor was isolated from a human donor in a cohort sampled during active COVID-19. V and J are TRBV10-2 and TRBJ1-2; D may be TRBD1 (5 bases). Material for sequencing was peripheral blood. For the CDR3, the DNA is TGCGCCAGCACTAGTAGCCTCCTAGGGGTCTATGGCTACACCTTC. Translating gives CASTSSLLGVYGYTF.